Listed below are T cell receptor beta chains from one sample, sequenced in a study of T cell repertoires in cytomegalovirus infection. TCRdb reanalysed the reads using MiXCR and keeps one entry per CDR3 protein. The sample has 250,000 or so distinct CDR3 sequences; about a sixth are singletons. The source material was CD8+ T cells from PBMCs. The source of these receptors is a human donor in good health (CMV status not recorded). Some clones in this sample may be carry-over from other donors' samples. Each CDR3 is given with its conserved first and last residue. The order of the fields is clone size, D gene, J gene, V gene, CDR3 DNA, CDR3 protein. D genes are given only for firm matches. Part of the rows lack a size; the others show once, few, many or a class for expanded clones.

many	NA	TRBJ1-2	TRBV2	TGTGCCAGCAGTGGAGGGGGTTCAGGCTATGGCTACACCTTC	CASSGGGSGYGYTF
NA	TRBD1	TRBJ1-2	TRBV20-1	TGCAGTGCTATGGAAACAGGGGGCCGGAACTATGGCTACACCTTC	CSAMETGGRNYGYTF
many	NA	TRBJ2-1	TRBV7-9	TGTGCCAGCAGCCGAACTAGCAGGGGATACAATGAGCAGTTCTTC	CASSRTSRGYNEQFF
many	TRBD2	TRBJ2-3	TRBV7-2	TGTGCCAGCAGCTCTTGGGCGGGGGGCTTAGATACGCAGTATTTT	CASSSWAGGLDTQYF
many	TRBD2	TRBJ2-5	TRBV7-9	TGTGCCAGCGGAGGACTAGCGGGGGCAGAGACCCAGTACTTC	CASGGLAGAETQYF
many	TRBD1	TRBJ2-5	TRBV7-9	TGTGCCAGCAGCTTAGGGACAGGGGACCAGTACTTC	CASSLGTGDQYF
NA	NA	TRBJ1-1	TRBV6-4	TGTGCCAGCAGTGACGCGGGGCACACTGAAGCTTTCTTT	CASSDAGHTEAFF
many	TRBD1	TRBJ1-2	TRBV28	TGTGCCAGCAGACACCGGGACAGGGGAAGGGATGACTACACCTTC	CASRHRDRGRDDYTF
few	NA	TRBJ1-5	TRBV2	TGTGCCAGCAGGGCCCCGCCTACGAGCAATCAGCCCCAGCATTTT	CASRAPPTSNQPQHF
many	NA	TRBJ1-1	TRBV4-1	TGCGCCAGCAGCCAAGACTCAGCGTACATTGAAGCTTTCTTT	CASSQDSAYIEAFF
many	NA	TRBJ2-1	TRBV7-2	TGTGCCAGCAGCTTAGAGGGGACTCCCTACAATGAGCAGTTCTTC	CASSLEGTPYNEQFF
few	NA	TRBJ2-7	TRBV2	TGTGCCAGCAGTGGGGGATCGGTCTACGAGCAGTACTTC	CASSGGSVYEQYF
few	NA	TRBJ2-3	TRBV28	TGTGCCAGCAGTACGAGGGACGGCACAGATACGCAGTATTTT	CASSTRDGTDTQYF
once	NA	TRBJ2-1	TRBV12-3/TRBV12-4	TGTGCCAGCAGTTTAGGTTGGTTTTCCTACAATGAGCAGTTCTTC	CASSLGWFSYNEQFF
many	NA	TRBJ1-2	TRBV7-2	TGTGCCAGCAGCCGGGACATGACCAACGGCTACACCTTC	CASSRDMTNGYTF
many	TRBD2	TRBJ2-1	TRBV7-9	TGTGCCAGCGGGGACGGCGGGGGTCCCTACAATGAGCAGTTCTTC	CASGDGGGPYNEQFF
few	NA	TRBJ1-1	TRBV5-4	TGTGCCAGCAGCTCAGGGTCGGGCACTGAAGCTTTCTTT	CASSSGSGTEAFF
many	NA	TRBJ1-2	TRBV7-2	TGTGCCAGCAGTTCGACCGCGTTAGGCTACACCTTC	CASSSTALGYTF
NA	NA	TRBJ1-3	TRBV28	TGTGCCAGCAGTTTAGACAACTCTGGAAACACCATATATTTT	CASSLDNSGNTIYF
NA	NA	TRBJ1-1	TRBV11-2	TGTGCCAGCAGCTTAGATACCGTCGGGGGGAGTTCTGAAGCTTTCTTT	CASSLDTVGGSSEAFF
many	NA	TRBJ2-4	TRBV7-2	TGTGCCAGCAGCTTAGGAGTATGGATGCCGATCAAAAACATTCAGTACTTC	CASSLGVWMPIKNIQYF
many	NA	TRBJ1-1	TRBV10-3	TGTGCCATCAGTGACGCACTCGTGGGGCAGCTGAACACTGAAGCTTTCTTT	CAISDALVGQLNTEAFF
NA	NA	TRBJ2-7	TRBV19	TGTGCCAGTAGTTTCAATGGCTACGAGCAGTACTTC	CASSFNGYEQYF
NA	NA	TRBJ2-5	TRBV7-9	TGTGCCAGCAGCTCCGCAGATGAACTAGCGCCGACAGGGACCCAGTACTTC	CASSSADELAPTGTQYF